These 5 T cell receptor beta chains originate from one sample sequenced in a study of radiotherapy plus CTLA-4 blockade in lung cancer. Profiling relied on immunoSEQ multiplex PCR, and the TCRdb table lists in-frame clones only, not all of them. The sample records about 110,000 clones, approximately 80% being singletons. Source: peripheral blood, taken from a patient treated with radiotherapy plus ipilimumab. These receptors originate from a human donor with non-small cell lung cancer that progressed on radiotherapy plus ipilimumab. Some clones in this sample may be carry-over from other donors' samples.

The rearrangement uses TRBV12-1 and TRBJ1-5. TRBV12-1 is deemed a pseudogene. This CDR3 is built from 15 residues. The CDR3 DNA reads TGTGCCAGCAGCGCCCGAGGGAGGCGCAATCAGCCCCAGCATTTT. Protein product: CASSARGRRNQPQHF.

The chain combines TRBV6-1 with TRBJ2-7; a possible D gene is TRBD2 (6 bases). There are 11 residues in the CDR3. V lost 11 bases to trimming and J lost 2 bases, with 10 bases between them. In germline, CDR1 is MNHNS, CDR2 SASEGT. The CDR3 is CASGGAYEQYF. The DNA of the CDR3 is TGTGCCTCAGGAGGGGCCTACGAGCAGTACTTC.

V is TRBV13 and J is TRBJ2-5; D gene unclear. The germline V and J ends were trimmed by 5 bases and 1 base, with 8 bases remaining between them. CDR3 length: 13 amino acids. Germline CDR1 PRHDT, CDR2 FYEKMQ (reference sequence). The CDR3 DNA is TGTGCCAGCAGCGCGGCCATCCAAGAGACCCAGTACTTC. It is translated as CASSAAIQETQYF.

The chain combines TRBV4-2 with TRBJ1-3; 7 nucleotides agree with TRBD1. V was pared by 1 base and J by 4 bases, with 7 bases of the junction left unmatched. From germline, CDR1 is LGHNA and CDR2 YNFKEQ. The CDR3 totals 16 residues. CDR3 amino acids: CASSQATGPFGNTIYF. The CDR3 nucleotides are TGTGCCAGCAGCCAAGCGACAGGGCCGTTCGGAAACACCATATATTTT.

The CDR3 coding sequence is TGTGCCAGCAGTTTAATGGCCAACTATGGCTACACCTTC. Its protein is CASSLMANYGYTF. The V gene is TRBV28, the J gene TRBJ1-2; D is ambiguous. V lost 2 bases and J 2 bases, leaving 6 bases between the germline ends. Germline CDR1 reads MDHEN; CDR2 reads SYDVKM. The CDR3 is 13 residues long.